Listed here are 18 T cell receptor beta chains from one sample, sequenced in a study of technical replicates of blood from four donors. TCRdb keeps only in-frame clones here, not all; method: immunoSEQ multiplex PCR. The sample includes fewer than 100,000 clones, roughly 95% of them seen just once. Sequenced input: T cells isolated from PBMCs. The receptors stem from a human donor in good health.

The V call is TRBV2, the J call TRBJ2-3; 10 nucleotides match TRBD2. The CDR3 length is 14 residues. Looked up from germline, CDR1 is SNHLY and CDR2 is FYNNEI. Trimming at V came to 7 bases and at J to 10 bases, leaving 11 bases not matched to a gene. The CDR3 loop is CASTLAGVSRAQYF. The DNA of the CDR3 is TGTGCCAGCACTCTAGCGGGAGTTAGTAGGGCGCAGTATTTT. Full variable domain (outside the CDR3, taken from reference TRBV2 and TRBJ2-3): EPEVTQTPSHQVTQMGQEVILRCVPISNHLYFYWYRQILGQKVEFLVSFYNNEISEKSEIFDDQFSVERPDGSNFTLKIRSTKLEDSAMYFCASTLAGVSRAQYFGPGTRLTVL.

The V call is TRBV12-5, the J call TRBJ2-3; 9 bases map to TRBD1. The CDR3 extends over 17 amino acids. The V segment lost 3 bases and the J segment 5 bases; nucleotides outside the gene matches: 12. CDR1 and CDR2 (germline): LGHNT, FRNRAP. The CDR3 DNA reads TGTGCTAGTGGTTTTTCTTATACAGGGGGCTTTATAGATACGCAGTATTTT. Amino acid sequence: CASGFSYTGGFIDTQYF.

The V and J genes are TRBV7-8 and TRBJ2-7, with D possibly being TRBD1 (6 bases). This CDR3 comprises 14 residues. Between the trimmed V and J ends, which lost 6 bases and 4 bases, there was a span of 16 bases. Germline values: CDR1 SGHVS, CDR2 FQNEAQ. The CDR3 is CASSSRTALYEQYF. The CDR3 DNA follows: TGTGCCAGCAGTTCCCGGACAGCCCTTTACGAGCAGTACTTC.

The rearrangement links TRBV14 to TRBJ2-2; 8 nucleotides line up with TRBD1. Germline V CDR1 and CDR2: SGHDN, FVKESK. CDR3 length: 16 residues. The ends lost 5 bases at V and 1 base at J; junction bases unmatched: 6. The CDR3 region is CASSALGTGNTGELFF. Here the CDR3 DNA reads TGTGCCAGCAGCGCCTTGGGGACAGGGAACACCGGGGAGCTGTTTTTT.

The chain has TRBV18 and TRBJ1-5; TRBD1 agrees at 7 bases. J lost 8 bases, V lost 5 bases, and 15 bases had no gene match. The CDR3 totals 16 residues. CDR1 and CDR2 (germline): KGHSH, LQKENI. The CDR3 nucleotides read TGTGCCAGCTCAGGACAGGCCCAAATGGTGAAGGAGCCCCAGCATTTT. Protein sequence: CASSGQAQMVKEPQHF.

The DNA for the CDR3 is TGTGCCAGCTCAGCCTCGGAAGGGACAGTAGGAAACACCATATATTTT. This gives the protein CASSASEGTVGNTIYF. V gene TRBV18 combines with J gene TRBJ1-3, with TRBD1 matching over 7 bases. The CDR3 totals 16 residues. Germline lookup yields CDR1 KGHSH and CDR2 LQKENI. V shed 5 bases, J shed 4 bases, and the junction held 11 bases outside the gene matches. The variable domain in full, completed from reference TRBV18 and TRBJ1-3, reads NAGVMQNPRHLVRRRGQEARLRCSPMKGHSHVYWYRQLPEEGLKFMVYLQKENIIDESGMPKERFSAEFPKEGPSILRIQQVVRGDSAAYFCASSASEGTVGNTIYFGEGSWLTVV.

DNA for the CDR3: TGTGCCAGCAGTCTCCGACAGGGGTCCTACGAGCAGTACTTC. Protein sequence: CASSLRQGSYEQYF. This chain links TRBV6-1 with TRBJ2-7; 8 positions agree with TRBD1. The V segment lost 5 bases and the J segment 1 base; nucleotides outside the gene matches: 4. There are 14 residues in the CDR3. Germline assignment: CDR1 MNHNS and CDR2 SASEGT.

J is TRBJ1-2 and V is TRBV5-1; D gene ambiguous. V was clipped by 0 bases and J by 5 bases, with 5 bases between them. The CDR3 extends over 12 amino acids. The germline V gene has CDR1 SGHRS and CDR2 YFSETQ. The CDR3, as DNA: TGCGCCAGCAGCTTGGGTAGATATGGCTACACCTTC. It specifies CASSLGRYGYTF.

Notes on this clone: Other DNA sequences in this sample translate to the same CDR3. This chain links TRBV15 with TRBJ2-7; 10 nucleotides agree with TRBD1. CDR3 length equals 15 residues. V dropped 1 base and J dropped 4; count of bases not matched to a gene: 4. CDR1 is LNHNV and CDR2 is YYDKDF in the germline V gene (reference sequence). DNA for the CDR3: TGTGCCACCAGCAGAGCCGGGACAGGGGTGTACGAGCAGTACTTC. This translates into CATSRAGTGVYEQYF.

CDR3 in amino acids: CASRMGRVSNQPQHF. The DNA of the CDR3 is TGTGCCAGTAGAATGGGCAGGGTTAGCAATCAGCCCCAGCATTTT. The chain combines TRBV19 with TRBJ1-5, with D maybe TRBD1 (5 bases). Germline V CDR1 and CDR2: LNHDA, SQIVND (reference sequence). V lost 6 bases and J lost 0, with 12 bases in between. This CDR3 contains 15 residues.

Turning to this clone: Other DNA sequences in the same sample also yield this CDR3. The V and J genes are TRBV7-9 and TRBJ1-5; D not certain. The V and J ends lost 1 base and 5 bases respectively, with 6 bases between them. The CDR3 is made up of 13 amino acids. The germline V gene has CDR1 SEHNR and CDR2 FQNEAQ (reference sequence). CDR3 protein: CASSLVGDQPQHF. CDR3 DNA: TGTGCCAGCAGCTTAGTGGGCGATCAGCCCCAGCATTTT.

The chain has TRBV7-3 and TRBJ1-1; D might be TRBD1 (5 bases). The CDR3 has 14 residues. The germline V gene encodes CDR1 SGHTA and CDR2 FQGTGA. V lost 2 bases and J lost 2, with 9 bases in between. CDR3 sequence reads: CASSLGGDNTEAFF. The CDR3 DNA is TGTGCCAGCAGCTTAGGAGGGGACAACACTGAAGCTTTCTTT.

This rearrangement joins TRBV5-1 to TRBJ1-2; tentative D call: TRBD1 (6 bases). The CDR3 runs 14 residues. With 0 bases removed from V and 4 bases from J, the gap between germline ends came to 10 bases. CDR1 SGHRS and CDR2 YFSETQ come from the germline V gene. CDR3 in amino acids: CASSLEGQSYGYTF. The CDR3 DNA follows: TGCGCCAGCAGCTTGGAAGGACAGAGCTATGGCTACACCTTC.

The V gene is TRBV5-1, the J gene TRBJ1-2, with 9 bases fitting TRBD1. From germline, CDR1 is SGHRS and CDR2 YFSETQ. The CDR3 has 13 amino acids. With 4 bases clipped from V and 8 bases from J, the junction kept 6 bases outside the gene matches. The CDR3 reads CASSPSTGGGYTF. The CDR3 DNA is TGCGCCAGCAGCCCCTCGACAGGGGGAGGCTACACCTTC.

V and J are TRBV7-9 and TRBJ2-3, with D possibly TRBD1 on 6 matching bases. The germline V gene encodes CDR1 SEHNR and CDR2 FQNEAQ (reference sequence). CDR3 length equals 15 residues. Trimming removed 1 base at V and 5 bases at J, with 13 bases between. This CDR3 is CASSLDGDNKDTQYF. DNA of the CDR3: TGTGCCAGCAGCTTAGATGGGGACAACAAAGATACGCAGTATTTT.

The rearrangement uses TRBV6-5 and TRBJ1-2; 11 bases fit TRBD1. V lost 0 bases, J lost 3 bases, and 3 bases stayed unmatched. Germline V gene lookup returns CDR1 MNHEY and CDR2 SVGAGI. The CDR3 contains 16 residues. This CDR3 reads CASSYSRTGGDYGYTF. CDR3 in DNA: TGTGCCAGCAGTTACTCCCGGACAGGGGGCGACTATGGCTACACCTTC.

The gene calls are TRBV6-4 and TRBJ2-3; a weak D match, TRBD2 (7 bases). This CDR3 has 15 amino acids. V was clipped by 0 bases and J by 4 bases, with 11 bases between them. Germline-derived CDR1 and CDR2 are MRHNA and SNTAGT. The chain's CDR3 is CASSDSRGGADTQYF. CDR3 DNA sequence: TGTGCCAGCAGTGACTCGAGAGGGGGGGCAGATACGCAGTATTTT.

This chain uses TRBV27 with TRBJ1-6; 7 nucleotides align to TRBD1. V lost 4 bases, J lost 0 bases, and 18 bases stayed unmatched. The CDR3 loop spans 21 amino acids. Germline CDR1 is MNHEY and CDR2 is SMNVEV (reference sequence). CDR3: CASSSSSRDRPSSSYNSPLHF. In nucleotides, the CDR3 is TGTGCCAGCAGTTCTTCAAGCCGGGACAGACCATCTAGCTCCTATAATTCACCCCTCCACTTT.